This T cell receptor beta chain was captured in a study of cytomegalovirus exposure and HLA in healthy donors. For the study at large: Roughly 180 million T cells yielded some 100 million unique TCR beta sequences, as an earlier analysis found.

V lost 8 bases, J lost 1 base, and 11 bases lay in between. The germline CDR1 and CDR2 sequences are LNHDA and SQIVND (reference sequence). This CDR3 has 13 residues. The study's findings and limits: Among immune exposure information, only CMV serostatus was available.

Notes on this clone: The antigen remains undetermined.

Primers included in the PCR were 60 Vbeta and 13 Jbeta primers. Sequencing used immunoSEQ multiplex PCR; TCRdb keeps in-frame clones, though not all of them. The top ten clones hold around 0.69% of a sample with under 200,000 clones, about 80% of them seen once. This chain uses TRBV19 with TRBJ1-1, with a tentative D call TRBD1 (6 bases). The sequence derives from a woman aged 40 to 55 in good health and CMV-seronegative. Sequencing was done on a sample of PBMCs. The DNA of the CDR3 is TGTGCCAGTCGTGGGGGACAGAACACTGAAGCTTTCTTT. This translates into CASRGGQNTEAFF.